This TCR beta chain was profiled in a study of T cells in pancreatic ductal adenocarcinoma. Broader study findings: Enrichment of CD45RO+ effector over naive T cells in tumors may bias clonality. Tumor samples had fewer productive templates and approximately 8-fold fewer unique clonotypes than blood. Blood clonality (roughly 0.07) did not differ significantly from tumor (about 0.11).

CDR1 is MNHEY and CDR2 is SVGAGI in the germline V gene. The V gene lost 6 bases and the J gene lost 0 bases, with 12 bases spanning the gap. There are 15 residues in the CDR3. No neoadjuvant therapy was given to the selected pancreatic ductal adenocarcinoma patients before their surgery. Some clones are missing from TCRdb's copy, which holds only in-frame ones; the method was immunoSEQ multiplex PCR. The table lists 31,000 or so clones, more than 80% of them singletons. As regards this clone: Its antigen remains unidentified.

The origin of this receptor is a human donor with pancreatic ductal adenocarcinoma. The sequenced material came from PBMCs. The rearrangement links TRBV6-5 to TRBJ1-5, with D perhaps TRBD1 (5 bases). The DNA of the CDR3 is TGTGCCAGCAGCCGGACAAGGGGTAGCAATCAGCCCCAGCATTTT. Amino acids: CASSRTRGSNQPQHF.